Listed below are T cell receptor beta chains from one sample, sequenced in a study of cytomegalovirus exposure and HLA in healthy donors. Libraries were prepared by immunoSEQ multiplex PCR; TCRdb keeps only in-frame clonotypes and omits some of them. The sample holds about 190,000 clones, around 75% seen once. Input material: PBMCs. The receptor source for this set is a woman aged 45-60 years in good health and CMV-seronegative. Each CDR3 is given with its conserved first and last residue. A D gene is named only where the DNA matches it firmly. Expanded clones are given a class, and other clones once, few, many or no size at all.

j_call | clone_size | v_call | d_call | cdr3_length | cdr3_aa | cdr3_nt
TRBJ2-3 | once | TRBV5-4 | NA | 15 | CASSFFAGTTDTQYF | TGTGCCAGCAGCTTTTTTGCGGGAACGACAGATACGCAGTATTTT
TRBJ1-5 | NA | TRBV15 | NA | 16 | CATSREKDSLNQPQHF | TGTGCCACCAGCAGAGAGAAGGACAGCCTAAATCAGCCCCAGCATTTT
TRBJ2-3 | few | TRBV5-1 | NA | 15 | CASSPRGLYTDTQYF | TGCGCCAGCAGCCCCCGAGGACTATACACAGATACGCAGTATTTT
TRBJ2-1 | NA | TRBV15 | NA | 16 | CATSRDLQRDNNEQFF | TGTGCCACCAGCAGAGATTTACAGAGAGATAACAATGAGCAGTTCTTC
TRBJ1-6 | NA | TRBV6-1 | NA | 15 | CASSPKGAPNSPLHF | TGTGCCAGCAGCCCAAAAGGGGCCCCAAATTCACCCCTCCACTTT
TRBJ2-1 | NA | TRBV5-4 | TRBD2 | 16 | CASIPGATSGGNEQFF | TGTGCCAGCATTCCAGGGGCGACTAGCGGCGGGAATGAGCAGTTCTTC
TRBJ2-5 | once | TRBV9 | TRBD2 | 17 | CASSVGLAGGYLETQYF | TGTGCCAGCAGCGTAGGGCTAGCGGGCGGGTACCTGGAGACCCAGTACTTC
TRBJ1-5 | few | TRBV4-1 | NA | 17 | CASSQGGGGPLIQPQHF | TGCGCCAGCAGCCAAGGGGGCGGGGGGCCCCTGATACAGCCCCAGCATTTT
TRBJ2-5 | NA | TRBV10-1 | TRBD2 | 16 | CASGSGTSGGPKTQYF | TGCGCCAGCGGTTCCGGGACTAGCGGGGGGCCGAAGACCCAGTACTTC
TRBJ2-1 | NA | TRBV11-2 | NA | 15 | CASSLRVPPYNEQFF | TGTGCCAGCAGCTTACGGGTGCCCCCCTACAATGAGCAGTTCTTC
TRBJ2-7 | NA | TRBV2 | NA | 14 | CASRVGQSRREQYF | TGTGCCAGCAGGGTAGGACAGTCTCGTCGGGAGCAGTACTTC
TRBJ1-1 | NA | TRBV4-2 | TRBD1 | 18 | CVSSQASGTEGGYTEAFF | TGTGTCAGCAGCCAAGCCTCCGGGACAGAGGGCGGCTACACTGAAGCTTTCTTT
TRBJ2-3 | NA | TRBV5-1 | NA | 15 | CASSLDDSSTDTQYF | TGCGCCAGCAGCTTGGATGACTCTAGCACAGATACGCAGTATTTT
TRBJ2-3 | NA | TRBV14 | TRBD2 | 18 | CASSQEGGLAGVTDTQYF | TGTGCCAGCAGCCAAGAGGGGGGCCTAGCGGGCGTTACAGATACGCAGTATTTT
TRBJ1-1 | NA | TRBV5-4 | NA | 15 | CASSATEGVGIEAFF | TGTGCCAGCAGCGCAACGGAAGGGGTGGGGATCGAAGCTTTCTTT
TRBJ1-5 | NA | TRBV10-3 | TRBD1 | 13 | CAISGTGQQPQHF | TGTGCCATCAGTGGGACAGGGCAACAACCCCAGCATTTT
TRBJ1-1 | NA | TRBV7-3 | NA | 13 | CASSPLAGTEAFF | TGTGCCAGCAGCCCCTTAGCTGGCACTGAAGCTTTCTTT
TRBJ2-7 | NA | TRBV7-9 | TRBD2 | 15 | CASSSRDYRIYEQYF | TGTGCCAGCAGCTCCCGGGACTACCGGATCTACGAGCAGTACTTC
TRBJ2-1 | few | TRBV10-2 | NA | 11 | CASTRGGEQFF | TGCGCCAGCACGCGGGGCGGGGAGCAGTTCTTC
TRBJ2-1 | NA | TRBV5-1 | NA | 16 | CASSLQGTGKNNEQFF | TGCGCCAGCAGCTTACAAGGGACTGGTAAGAACAATGAGCAGTTCTTC
TRBJ1-5 | NA | TRBV19 | NA | 13 | CASSIGVLQPQHF | TGTGCCAGTAGTATAGGAGTTCTTCAGCCCCAGCATTTT
TRBJ1-2 | NA | TRBV6-1 | TRBD1 | 15 | CASSEGTGWGQGYTF | TGTGCCAGCAGTGAAGGGACAGGGTGGGGCCAGGGCTACACCTTC
TRBJ2-7 | NA | TRBV28 | NA | 14 | CASTPTGISYEQYF | TGTGCCAGCACCCCTACAGGGATCTCCTACGAGCAGTACTTC
TRBJ1-2 | once | TRBV2 | TRBD1 | 14 | CASSGQGIYYGYTF | TGTGCCAGCAGTGGACAGGGGATATACTATGGCTACACCTTC
TRBJ1-5 | NA | TRBV27 | TRBD1 | 16 | CASSSTGTGDNQPQHF | TGTGCCAGCAGTTCCACCGGGACAGGGGACAATCAGCCCCAGCATTTT
TRBJ2-7 | NA | TRBV5-1 | TRBD1 | 20 | CASSLEGAMASRVQVYEQYF | TGCGCCAGCAGCTTGGAGGGGGCGATGGCCTCCAGGGTACAAGTCTACGAGCAGTACTTC
TRBJ1-2 | NA | TRBV6-5 | NA | 14 | CASSESGRGYGYTF | TGTGCCAGCAGTGAGTCTGGTCGAGGGTATGGCTACACCTTC
TRBJ1-4 | NA | TRBV2 | NA | 14 | CASSLTVTNEKLFF | TGTGCCAGCAGCTTGACAGTCACTAATGAAAAACTGTTTTTT
TRBJ2-3 | NA | TRBV27 | TRBD2 | 16 | CASSSYSKRGTDTQYF | TGTGCCAGCAGTTCGTACTCTAAGCGGGGAACAGATACGCAGTATTTT
TRBJ1-6 | NA | TRBV7-8 | NA | 15 | CASSLGGHRNSPLHF | TGTGCCAGCAGCTTAGGGGGGCACCGGAATTCACCCCTCCACTTT
TRBJ1-4 | NA | TRBV27 | NA | 14 | CASSLGGSNEKLFF | TGTGCCAGCAGTTTGGGGGGGTCGAATGAAAAACTGTTTTTT
TRBJ1-2 | NA | TRBV7-9 | NA | 13 | CASSLEAACGYTF | TGTGCCAGCAGCTTAGAGGCGGCCTGTGGCTACACCTTC
TRBJ2-7 | NA | TRBV6-6 | TRBD1 | 16 | CASSPRRDRFNYEQYF | TGTGCCAGCAGTCCCCGACGGGACAGATTTAACTACGAGCAGTACTTC
TRBJ1-6 | NA | TRBV7-7 | NA | 15 | CASSLRGSRNSPLHF | TGTGCTAGCAGCTTAAGGGGTTCGAGAAACTCACCCCTCCACTTT
TRBJ2-1 | NA | TRBV5-1 | TRBD1 | 15 | CASSTGTGSYNEQFF | TGCGCCAGCAGCACCGGGACAGGGTCCTACAATGAGCAGTTCTTC
TRBJ1-2 | once | TRBV5-3 | TRBD1 | 14 | CARSQDRGRVAYTF | TGTGCCAGAAGCCAGGACAGGGGGCGTGTGGCCTACACCTTC
TRBJ1-2 | NA | TRBV11-2 | NA | 13 | CASSPRPREGYTF | TGTGCCAGCAGCCCTAGACCCCGGGAGGGCTACACCTTC
TRBJ1-1 | NA | TRBV2 | NA | 14 | CASSERGLNTEAFF | TGTGCCAGCAGTGAGCGGGGGCTGAACACTGAAGCTTTCTTT
TRBJ1-2 | NA | TRBV5-1 | TRBD1 | 12 | CASSSTGAHCTF | TGCGCCAGCAGCTCGACAGGGGCTCACTGCACCTTC
TRBJ2-3 | NA | TRBV28 | NA | 16 | CASSKLTGRSADTQYF | TGTGCCAGCAGTAAATTGACAGGAAGGTCGGCAGATACGCAGTATTTT
TRBJ1-2 | few | TRBV6-5 | TRBD1 | 15 | CASSTRQGFNYGYTF | TGTGCCAGCAGTACCAGACAGGGCTTTAACTATGGCTACACCTTC
TRBJ2-1 | once | TRBV1 | NA | 16 | CTSSQVIAGVYNEQFF | TGCACCAGCAGCCAAGTAATAGCGGGAGTCTACAATGAGCAGTTCTTC
TRBJ1-3 | NA | TRBV28 | NA | 14 | CASRKGLSGNTIYF | TGTGCCAGCAGGAAAGGACTCTCTGGAAACACCATATATTTT
TRBJ1-1 | NA | TRBV11-2 | NA | 15 | CASSPRTAPSTEAFF | TGTGCCAGCAGCCCTCGGACAGCTCCCTCCACTGAAGCTTTCTTT
TRBJ1-1 | NA | TRBV7-2 | TRBD1 | 13 | CASRQGANTEAFF | TGTGCCAGCAGACAGGGGGCAAACACTGAAGCTTTCTTT
TRBJ1-1 | NA | TRBV19 | NA | 13 | CASRRREGTEAFF | TGTGCCAGTAGGCGAAGGGAGGGCACTGAAGCTTTCTTT